A selection of T cell receptor beta chains follows, all from one sample in a study of graft-versus-host responses after intestinal transplantation. The assay was immunoSEQ multiplex PCR, and TCRdb's table has in-frame clones only and misses some. The sample includes approximately 70,000 clones, approximately 88% of them seen just once. For these receptors, no antigen is known. This material consisted of unstimulated CD8+ T cells sorted from spleen or lymph node cells, taken before intestinal transplant. The receptors shown here come from a human donor who received an intestinal transplant. Each CDR3 is given with its conserved first and last residue. Each record gives: clone size, D gene, V gene, J gene, CDR3 DNA, CDR3 protein. The D gene is left open where the match is weak. Rows give clone size only sometimes, using once, few, many, or a class for an expanded clone.

>NA|TRBD2|TRBV6-6|TRBJ2-1
TGTGCCAGCAGCCCGAGCGGGGGGGCTTACAATGAGCAGTTCTTC
CASSPSGGAYNEQFF
>NA|TRBD2|TRBV5-4|TRBJ2-1
TGTGCCAGCAGCTTCAGCGGGAGTGCCTATGAGCAGTTCTTC
CASSFSGSAYEQFF
>NA|TRBD1|TRBV7-8|TRBJ1-1
TGTGCCAGCAGCCTCAGGGGGACTGAAGCTTTCTTT
CASSLRGTEAFF
>NA|NA|TRBV19|TRBJ2-1
TGTGCCAGTAGTATGCTAGGGGGCGGAGGGACTGAGCAGTTCTTC
CASSMLGGGGTEQFF
>NA|NA|TRBV29-1|TRBJ2-1
TGCAGCGGGGAGGGGGGCACCAACAATGAGCAGTTCTTC
CSGEGGTNNEQFF
>NA|NA|TRBV29-1|TRBJ1-1
TGCAGCGTTGCACTTCGTGGGAACACTGAAGCTTTCTTT
CSVALRGNTEAFF
>few|NA|TRBV7-6|TRBJ1-3
TGTGCCAGCAGCTTAGGCAGGGAAAACACCATATATTTT
CASSLGRENTIYF
>NA|NA|TRBV13|TRBJ1-1
TGTGCCAGCAGCTTAGCCCAGATGAACACTGAAGCTTTCTTT
CASSLAQMNTEAFF
>NA|TRBD1|TRBV5-1|TRBJ1-2
TGCGCCAGCAGCACCGACACAGGGGGCTCTGGCTACACCTTC
CASSTDTGGSGYTF
>NA|NA|TRBV5-1|TRBJ2-7
TGCGCCAGCAGCTTCCACGGGGAGCAGTACTTC
CASSFHGEQYF
>NA|TRBD2|TRBV6-1|TRBJ2-3
TGTGCCAGCAGTGAAGAAGTGGGCGGGGGGGCCACAGATACGCAGTATTTT
CASSEEVGGGATDTQYF
>NA|TRBD1|TRBV4-1|TRBJ1-6
TGCGCCAGCAGCCAGCCGGGGACAGGTCGCTCCTATAATTCACCCCTCCACTTT
CASSQPGTGRSYNSPLHF
>NA|TRBD1|TRBV27|TRBJ2-5
TGTGCCAGCAGCCCAACCTGGGACAGGGCGGAGACCCAGTACTTC
CASSPTWDRAETQYF
>NA|TRBD2|TRBV5-1|TRBJ2-7
TGCGCCAGCAACCCTCAACCCGGGGCGGGAGGGCCGTACGAGCAGTACTTC
CASNPQPGAGGPYEQYF
>NA|TRBD2|TRBV6-1|TRBJ2-1
TGTGCCAGCACAGGACTAGCGGGGGGGCAGAATGAGCAGTTCTTC
CASTGLAGGQNEQFF
>NA|TRBD1|TRBV28|TRBJ1-2
TGTGCCAGCTACGGGACAGGGGCCTGGTCCTATGGCTACACCTTC
CASYGTGAWSYGYTF
>NA|NA|TRBV27|TRBJ2-7
TGTGCCAGCAGTTTAGACAGGTCCTACGAGCAGTACTTC
CASSLDRSYEQYF
>NA|TRBD1|TRBV5-1|TRBJ2-7
TGCGCCAGCAGCGCAGGACCGGGACAGGTGGCCTACGAGCAGTACTTC
CASSAGPGQVAYEQYF
>NA|TRBD1|TRBV7-9|TRBJ2-6
TGTGCCAGCAGCTTGGGGACAGGGAGCTCTGGGGCCAACGTCCTGACTTTC
CASSLGTGSSGANVLTF
>NA|TRBD1|TRBV4-1|TRBJ2-1
TGCGCCAGCAGTTATGACAGGGCTGGTGAGCAGTTCTTC
CASSYDRAGEQFF
>NA|NA|TRBV28|TRBJ1-5
TGTGCCAGCAGCACATACAGGGAGGGGAGCAATCAGCCCCAGCATTTT
CASSTYREGSNQPQHF
>NA|TRBD1|TRBV15|TRBJ2-7
TGTGCCACCAGCCTACGAGGGGCAGGACAGGCCTACGAGCAGTACTTC
CATSLRGAGQAYEQYF
>NA|TRBD2|TRBV6-1|TRBJ2-7
TGTGCCAGCAGTGGCGGGTGGACTAGCGGGAGGGGCGAGCAGTACTTC
CASSGGWTSGRGEQYF
>NA|TRBD1|TRBV19|TRBJ1-5
TGTGCCAGTAGTAGGACCCGGGACAGGGTGTGGGATCAGCCCCAGCATTTT
CASSRTRDRVWDQPQHF
>NA|TRBD2|TRBV11-3|TRBJ2-7
TGTGCCAGCAGCTTAGGGGGGGGCGAGCAGTACTTC
CASSLGGGEQYF
>NA|TRBD1|TRBV7-8|TRBJ2-7
TGTGCCAGCAGCTTAGAGGACAGGGGGCGCCCCGAGCAGTACTTC
CASSLEDRGRPEQYF
>NA|NA|TRBV6-6|TRBJ1-5
TGTGCCAGCAGCCGAGCGGGCTATAGCAATCAGCCCCAGCATTTT
CASSRAGYSNQPQHF
>once|NA|TRBV6-6|TRBJ2-3
TGTGCCAGCAGTTCCCGACTAGTGGTCACAGATACGCAGTATTTT
CASSSRLVVTDTQYF